This T cell receptor beta chain was found in a study of blood T cell repertoires in COVID-19 (dated by TCRdb to the early 2020s). About the study as a whole: Samples covering the acute and convalescent phases of COVID-19 were provided by collaborators in the United States, Italy and Spain. The repertoires were released in a freely available public database meant as a resource for research on the immune response to SARS-CoV-2. The material from the prospective study consisted of cDNA or gDNA derived from T cells, B-cell-depleted T cells, or PBMCs. Sample metadata almost always included a de-identified subject ID, COVID-19 status, age in years and sex. Where available, HLA class I and class II types were taken from metadata supplied by the sample provider and were not determined by assay-based typing. Samples were obtained from the ongoing ImmuneRACE study (first 160 participants) and from 1,254 subjects provided by 6 global collaborators. Deeply sampled blood TCRbeta repertoires from subjects exposed to, actively infected with, or recovered from COVID-19 were included in the dataset. What the research found in general, with its limitations: Clinical and demographic metadata were provided uncurated, with the amount varying by source and participant.

Each collaborating institution followed its own protocols to collect whole blood in K2EDTA tubes. For TCRbeta analysis, collaborators shipped samples as frozen whole blood, isolated PBMCs, or DNA extracted from either of those sample types. The CDR3 starts with the cysteine, ends with the phenylalanine, and has 15 residues. Only the CDR3 portion is preserved as DNA: 45 bases, with reading frame beginning at the first base. From a lookup of the germline V gene, CDR1 and CDR2 are SGHRS and YFSETQ. Compared with germline, V lacks 4 bases and J lacks 3 bases; bases without a gene match: 9. Remarks on this clone: Its antigen is still unknown. No base quality information exists; no much larger clone differs at one position.

TCRbeta CDR3 regions were amplified from genomic DNA using the immunoSEQ Assay, a bias-controlled multiplex PCR. In the authors' own workflow: The number of nucleated cells in each sample was estimated by amplification of reference gene primers within the assay. Sequence reads were collapsed and filtered to measure the absolute abundance of every unique TCRbeta CDR3 rearrangement. For each sample, productive Simpson clonality was calculated as the square root of Simpson's diversity index over productive rearrangements. TCRdb's version of the immuneACCESS table is confined to in-frame rearrangements and falls short of the full clone set. An unresolved V gene accounts for under half of the shortfall where checked; the remainder is of unknown origin. V and J calls and clone size are copied from that table; D and trimming were computed from the DNA. This sample lists some 130,000 clones; about 80% were detected once. 16% of the sample comes from the top ten.

The TCR was taken from a woman aged 45-65 years with acute or convalescent COVID-19. The sample was peripheral blood. The V gene is TRBV5-1 and the J gene is TRBJ2-7, and TRBD1 aligns with 8 junction nucleotides. This receptor carries the CDR3 CASSPGQGQSYEQYF. The nucleotide sequence reads TGCGCCAGCAGCCCCGGACAGGGCCAGAGCTACGAGCAGTACTTC.